This TCR beta chain is drawn from a study of cytomegalovirus exposure and HLA in healthy donors. PCR amplification relied on 60 Vbeta primers (plus 13 Jbeta primers). Generated by immunoSEQ multiplex PCR, the TCRdb table keeps only in-frame clones and is missing some. Among around 160,000 clones listed, 80% were seen once. From germline, CDR1 is SGHKS and CDR2 YYEKEE (reference sequence). The CDR3 extends over 16 amino acids. V was clipped by 0 bases and J by 0 bases, with 10 bases between them. The gene calls are TRBV5-5 and TRBJ2-1, with no clear D. Sequenced material: PBMCs. This sequence was found in a man younger than 35 in good health and CMV-seropositive. Here the CDR3 reads CASSLEVLSSYNEQFF. The CDR3 coding sequence is TGTGCCAGCAGCTTGGAAGTGCTTAGCTCCTACAATGAGCAGTTCTTC.